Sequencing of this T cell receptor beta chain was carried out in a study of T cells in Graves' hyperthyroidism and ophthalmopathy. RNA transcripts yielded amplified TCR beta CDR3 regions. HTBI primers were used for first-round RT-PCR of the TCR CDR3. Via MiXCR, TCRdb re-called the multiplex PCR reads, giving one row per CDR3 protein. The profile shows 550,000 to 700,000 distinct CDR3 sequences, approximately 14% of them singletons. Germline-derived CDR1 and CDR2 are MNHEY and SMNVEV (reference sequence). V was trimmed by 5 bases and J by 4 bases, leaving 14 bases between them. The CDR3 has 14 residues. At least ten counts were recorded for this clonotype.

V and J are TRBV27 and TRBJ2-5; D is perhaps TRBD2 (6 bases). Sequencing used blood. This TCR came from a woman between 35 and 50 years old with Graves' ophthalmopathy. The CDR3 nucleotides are TGTGCCAGCAGTCCCCGGGAGTACGGAGAGACCCAGTACTTC. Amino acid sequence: CASSPREYGETQYF.